The clone carrying this TCR beta chain was recorded many times. CDR3 regions of TCR beta were amplified from RNA transcripts. First-round RT-PCR relied on HTBI primers, and a second-round multiplex PCR came next. TCRdb re-analysed the multiplex PCR reads in MiXCR, keeping a single row per CDR3 protein. Here the sample spans some 39,000 distinct CDR3 sequences, about 50% being singletons. The data originate from a study of Graves' ophthalmopathy and Graves' hyperthyroidism. Germline values: CDR1 SGHRS, CDR2 YFSETQ. V was cut by 0 bases and J by 4 bases, with 10 bases left in between. The CDR3 runs to 14 residues.

The clonotype was recovered from an adult woman with stable Graves' hyperthyroidism. The sample was peripheral blood. The chain couples TRBV5-1 to TRBJ1-2, with unresolved D. The DNA of the CDR3 is TGCGCCAGCAGCTTGGCAGCGAGACTCTATGGCTACACCTTC. Its translation is CASSLAARLYGYTF.